Presented here are 3 T cell receptor beta chains from one specimen sequenced in a study of cytomegalovirus exposure and HLA in healthy donors. Primers included in the PCR were 60 Vbeta and 13 Jbeta primers. Sequencing was performed with immunoSEQ multiplex PCR; in TCRdb, only in-frame clones are kept and a portion is missing. The table has 97,000 or so clones, roughly three fifths seen once. The sequencing sample was made of PBMCs. Source of these receptors: a human donor in good health.

This clone turned up a few times. The rearrangement uses TRBV6-4 and TRBJ2-4, with D perhaps matching TRBD2 (6 bases). Trimming left V 0 bases short and J 6 bases short, with 9 bases between. There are 14 residues in the CDR3. Germline CDR1 is MRHNA and CDR2 is SNTAGT. CDR3 in amino acids: CASSDSNSGNIQYF. CDR3 nucleotides: TGTGCCAGCAGTGACTCGAATAGCGGAAACATTCAGTACTTC.

This clone was detected a few times. The chain links TRBV29-1 to TRBJ2-1, with 10 bases identical to TRBD2. The junction had 6 bases not matched to a gene; V was cut back by 2 bases and J by 5 bases. This CDR3 comprises 15 residues. Germline V gene sequence: CDR1 SQVTM, CDR2 ANQGSEA. The CDR3 DNA reads TGCAGCGTTGAAAGGTTACTAGCGGGAAACAATGAGCAGTTCTTC. Encoded protein: CSVERLLAGNNEQFF.

This clone was picked up a small number of times. The V gene is TRBV2, the J gene TRBJ2-3; D unclear. This CDR3 has 14 amino acids. Germline-derived CDR1 and CDR2 are SNHLY and FYNNEI. Trimming took 3 bases from V and 0 from J, leaving 7 bases between them. The CDR3 coding sequence is TGTGCCAGCAGTGATACGACTAGCACAGATACGCAGTATTTT. Encoded protein: CASSDTTSTDTQYF.